This T cell receptor (beta chain) is from a study of CD8 T cells in Susac syndrome. Germline CDR1 reads LNHDA; CDR2 reads SQIVND (reference sequence). V lost 3 bases to trimming and J lost 6 bases, with 14 bases between them. CDR3 length equals 14 residues. Patients having Susac syndrome satisfied recently defined diagnostic criteria for definite or probable disease. Reverse transcription of about 0.5 to 1 ug RNA was performed with random hexamers. Across 54 Vbeta and 13 Jbeta, TCR beta CDR3 was amplified with immunoSEQ multiplex PCR. Each CDR3 protein gets one entry after TCRdb re-called the immunoSEQ multiplex PCR reads with MiXCR. In the table there are tens of thousands of distinct CDR3 sequences, roughly 94% of which are singletons.

The TCR sequence derives from a human donor with Susac syndrome. Sequencing was performed on CD4+ T cells from PBMCs. The V and J genes are TRBV19 and TRBJ1-1; D is undetermined. CDR3 nucleotide sequence: TGTGCCAGTAGTATGGGCCTGTATGATCCTGAAGCTTTCTTT. This encodes CASSMGLYDPEAFF.